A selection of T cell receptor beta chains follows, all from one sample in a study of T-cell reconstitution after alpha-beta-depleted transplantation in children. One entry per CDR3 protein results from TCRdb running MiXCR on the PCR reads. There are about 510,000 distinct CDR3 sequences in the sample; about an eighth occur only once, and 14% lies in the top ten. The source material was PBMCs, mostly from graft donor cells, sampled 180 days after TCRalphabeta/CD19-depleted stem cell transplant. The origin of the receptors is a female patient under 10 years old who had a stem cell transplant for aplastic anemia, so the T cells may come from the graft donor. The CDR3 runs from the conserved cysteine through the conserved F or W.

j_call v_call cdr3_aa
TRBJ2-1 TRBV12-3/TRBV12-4 CASSRNEQFF
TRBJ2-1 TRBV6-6 CASSLKTRFKFF
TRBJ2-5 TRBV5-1 CASSLEGRTETQYF
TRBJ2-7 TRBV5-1 CASSTVGSGTTYEQYF
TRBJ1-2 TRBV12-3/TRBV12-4 CASRGGETQSFDGYTF
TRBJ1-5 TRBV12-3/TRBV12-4 CASSTRQGGNQPQHF
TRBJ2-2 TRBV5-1 CASSLEGPPTGELFF
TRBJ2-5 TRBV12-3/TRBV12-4 CASSLDQVAGGRWTQYF
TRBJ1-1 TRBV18 CASSPTSSTTEAFF
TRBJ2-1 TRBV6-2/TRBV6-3 CASSYSRERAYNEQFF
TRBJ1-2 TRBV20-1 CSARDLQSYGYTF
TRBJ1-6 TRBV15 CATSRSGPSNSPLHF
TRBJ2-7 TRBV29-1 CSVKGLGGTYEQYF
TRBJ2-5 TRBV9 CASSYLQGAGETQYF
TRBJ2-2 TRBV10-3 CATLAVVNTGELFF
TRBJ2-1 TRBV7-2 CASRLRAGEQFF
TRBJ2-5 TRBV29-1 CSVIPPGTYQETQYF
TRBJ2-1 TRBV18 CASSRWREGPNEQFF
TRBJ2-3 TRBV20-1 CSAETGRGGEMNTQYF
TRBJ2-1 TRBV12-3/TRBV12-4 CASIPGTSGYNEQFF
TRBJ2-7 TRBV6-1 CASSKGTALSYEQYF
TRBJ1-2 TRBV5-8 CASSPDRGDRGYTF
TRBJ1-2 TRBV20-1 CSAHRPGGKGSNYGYTF
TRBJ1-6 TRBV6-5 CASSYRGSGYNSPLHF
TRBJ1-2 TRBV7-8 CASSLSPGADGYTF
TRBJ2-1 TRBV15 CATGTQGVNEQFF
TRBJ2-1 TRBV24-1 CATSSGLAGGSYNEQFF
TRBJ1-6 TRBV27 CASSLRGAGPYNSPLHF
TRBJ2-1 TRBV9 CASSETRQVSYNEQFF
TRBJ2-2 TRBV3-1 CASSPGGIGELFF
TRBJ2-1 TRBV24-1 CATSEFRDRAYNEQFF
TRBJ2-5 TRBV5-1 CASSTVKQETQYF
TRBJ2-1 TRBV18 CASSPTMTGANLEQFF
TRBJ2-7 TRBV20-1 CSASPPGEQYF
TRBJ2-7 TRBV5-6 CASSSGLGVYEQYF
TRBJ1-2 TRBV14 CASSQSTGRGYTF
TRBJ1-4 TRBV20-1 CSAQDLTEDEKLFF
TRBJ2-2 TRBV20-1 CSARDLRGNTGELFF
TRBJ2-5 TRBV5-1 CASSTHRGPETQYF
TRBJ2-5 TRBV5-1 CASSLDSPRQETQYF
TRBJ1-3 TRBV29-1 CSVRSGLFGNTIYF
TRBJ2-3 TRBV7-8 CASSSRSSVSTDTQYF
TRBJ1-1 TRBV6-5 CASSYSTPQLKFCVPAAFF
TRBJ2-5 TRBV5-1 CASSFQERKRGETQYF
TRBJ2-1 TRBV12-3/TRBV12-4 CASSPRVAGAYNEQFF